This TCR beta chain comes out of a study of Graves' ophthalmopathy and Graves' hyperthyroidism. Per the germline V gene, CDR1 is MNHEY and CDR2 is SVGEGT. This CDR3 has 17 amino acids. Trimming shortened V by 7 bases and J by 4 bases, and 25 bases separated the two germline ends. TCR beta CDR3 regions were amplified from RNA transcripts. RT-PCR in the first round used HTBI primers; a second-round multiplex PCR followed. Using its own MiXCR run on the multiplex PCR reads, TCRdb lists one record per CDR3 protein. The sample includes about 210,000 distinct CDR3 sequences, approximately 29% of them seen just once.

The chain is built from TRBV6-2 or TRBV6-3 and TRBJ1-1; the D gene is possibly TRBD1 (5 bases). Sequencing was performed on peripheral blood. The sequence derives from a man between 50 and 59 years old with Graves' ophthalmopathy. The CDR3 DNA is TGTGCCAGCAACCCTATCCAGGGTGGACCCACGTCCACTGAAGCTTTCTTT. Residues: CASNPIQGGPTSTEAFF.